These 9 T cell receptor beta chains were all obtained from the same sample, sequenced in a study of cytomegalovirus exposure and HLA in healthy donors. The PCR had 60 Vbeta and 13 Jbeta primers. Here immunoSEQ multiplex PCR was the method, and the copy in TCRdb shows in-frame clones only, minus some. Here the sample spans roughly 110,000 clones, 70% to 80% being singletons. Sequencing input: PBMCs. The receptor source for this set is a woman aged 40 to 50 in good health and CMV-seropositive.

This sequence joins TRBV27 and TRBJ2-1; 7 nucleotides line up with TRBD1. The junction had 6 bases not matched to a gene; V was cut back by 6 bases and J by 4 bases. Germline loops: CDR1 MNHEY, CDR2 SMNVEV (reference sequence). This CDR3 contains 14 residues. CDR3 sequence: CASRETGLYNEQFF. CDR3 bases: TGTGCCAGCAGGGAGACAGGGCTTTACAATGAGCAGTTCTTC.

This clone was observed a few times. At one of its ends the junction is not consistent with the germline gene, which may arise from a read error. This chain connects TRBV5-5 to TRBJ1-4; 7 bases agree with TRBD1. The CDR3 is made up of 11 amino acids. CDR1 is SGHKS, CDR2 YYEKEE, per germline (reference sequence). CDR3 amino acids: CASSFQGQLDF. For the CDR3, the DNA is TGTGCCAGCAGCTTTCAGGGACAGCTTGATTTT.

The DNA for the CDR3 is TGTGCCAGCGCCAGACAATCGATTCGTGGGAACACCATATATTTT. It specifies CASARQSIRGNTIYF. The chain joins TRBV6-5 to TRBJ1-3; D uncertain. The CDR3 consists of 15 residues. Germline-derived CDR1 and CDR2 are MNHEY and SVGAGI. Trimming pared 8 bases from V and 7 bases from J, leaving 21 bases between.

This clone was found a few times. The CDR3 DNA reads TGTGCCAGCTCACAAGAGATCTCTGGGGCCAACGTCCTGACTTTC. It encodes CASSQEISGANVLTF. This chain joins TRBV18 and TRBJ2-6; no reliable D call. CDR1 and CDR2 from the germline V gene are KGHSH and LQKENI. This CDR3 contains 15 residues. V gave up 4 bases and J gave up 0 bases, with 7 bases separating them.

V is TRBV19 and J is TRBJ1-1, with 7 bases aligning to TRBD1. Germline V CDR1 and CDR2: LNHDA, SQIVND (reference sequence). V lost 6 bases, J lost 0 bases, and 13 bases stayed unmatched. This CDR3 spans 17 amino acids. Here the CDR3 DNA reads TGTGCCAGTAGCCCCCTTGGGTCAGGGGGTATGAACACTGAAGCTTTCTTT. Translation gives CASSPLGSGGMNTEAFF. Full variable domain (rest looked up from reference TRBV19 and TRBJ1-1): DGGITQSPKYLFRKEGQNVTLSCEQNLNHDAMYWYRQDPGQGLRLIYYSQIVNDFQKGDIAEGYSVSREKKESFPLTVTSAQKNPTAFYLCASSPLGSGGMNTEAFFGQGTRLTVV.

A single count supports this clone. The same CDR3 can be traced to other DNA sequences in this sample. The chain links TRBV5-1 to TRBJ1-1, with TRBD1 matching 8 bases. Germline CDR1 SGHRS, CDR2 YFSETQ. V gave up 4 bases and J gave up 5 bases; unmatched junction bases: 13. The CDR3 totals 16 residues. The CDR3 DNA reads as TGCGCCAGCAGCCGGTCCGTTCAGGGGGCGCAGACTGAAGCTTTCTTT. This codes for CASSRSVQGAQTEAFF.

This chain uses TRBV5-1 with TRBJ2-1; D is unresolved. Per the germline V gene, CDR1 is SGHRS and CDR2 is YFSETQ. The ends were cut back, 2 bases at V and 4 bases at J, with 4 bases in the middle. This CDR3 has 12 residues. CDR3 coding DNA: TGCGCCAGCAGCTTCAGTTACAATGAGCAGTTCTTC. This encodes CASSFSYNEQFF.

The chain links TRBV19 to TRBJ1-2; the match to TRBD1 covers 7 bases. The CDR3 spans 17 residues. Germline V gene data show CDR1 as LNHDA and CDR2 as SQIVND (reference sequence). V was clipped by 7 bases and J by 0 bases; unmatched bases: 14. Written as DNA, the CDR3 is TGTGCCAGTACGGACCGGGGGCAGGGGGTCACTAACTATGGCTACACCTTC. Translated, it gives CASTDRGQGVTNYGYTF.

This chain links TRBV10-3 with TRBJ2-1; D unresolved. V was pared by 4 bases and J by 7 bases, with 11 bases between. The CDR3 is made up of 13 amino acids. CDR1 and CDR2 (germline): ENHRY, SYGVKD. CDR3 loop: CAISGIPENEQFF. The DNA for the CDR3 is TGTGCCATCAGTGGGATACCGGAGAATGAGCAGTTCTTC.